The 19 T cell receptor beta chains below were found in one sample sequenced in a study of CXCR3-negative and CXCR3-positive naive CD8 T cells. In preparing the TRB cDNA libraries, 5' RACE with UMI labels was used. TCRdb re-called the 5' RACE reads and gives one entry per CDR3 protein, without DNA. Its clone listing holds 3,000 or so distinct CDR3 sequences. The sample consisted of naive CXCR3- CD8+ T cells from blood. Documented subset: CD45RO-CCR7+CD27+CD95- naive CD8+ T cells lacking CXCR3 (TNR3-). These receptors were collected from a human donor in good health. Some clones in this sample may be carry-over from other donors' samples.

This clonotype is deemed medium-sized by its frequency. The chain has TRBV29-1 and TRBJ2-3; TCRdb's assignment of TRBD1 cannot be checked, as there is no DNA. CDR1 and CDR2 (germline): SQVTM, ANQGSEA. This CDR3 has 14 amino acids. The CDR3 sequence: CSVEVQGGTDTQYF.

In terms of frequency, this clonotype is medium-sized. CDR3 amino acids: CSVAGTSGREAKNIQYF. The rearrangement joins TRBV29-1 to TRBJ2-4; the TRBD2 assignment by TCRdb is unverifiable without DNA. Germline V gene sequence: CDR1 SQVTM, CDR2 ANQGSEA. CDR3 length equals 17 residues. Together with reference TRBV29-1 and TRBJ2-4, the CDR3 gives the full variable domain: SAVISQKPSRDICQRGTSLTIQCQVDSQVTMMFWYRQQPGQSLTLIATANQGSEATYESGFVIDKFPISRPNLTFSTLTVSNMSPEDSSIYLCSVAGTSGREAKNIQYFGAGTRLSVL.

This clonotype is classed as medium-sized by frequency. This chain links TRBV3-1 with TRBJ2-7; TCRdb's D call of TRBD1 is untestable without DNA. This CDR3 contains 14 residues. Germline values: CDR1 LGHDT, CDR2 YNNKEL (reference sequence). The CDR3 region is CASSQETGSYEQYF.

The chain has TRBV4-1 and TRBJ2-3; TCRdb indicates TRBD2, and absent DNA this call remains unverified. Per germline, CDR1 MGHRA and CDR2 YSYEKL. The length of the CDR3 is 17 residues. This chain's CDR3 is CASSQDVGERGSDTQYF.

This clonotype is classed as medium-sized by frequency. The chain combines TRBV7-8 with TRBJ2-7. Per the germline V gene, CDR1 is SGHVS and CDR2 is FQNEAQ. This CDR3 spans 15 amino acids. CDR3 residues: CASSLRRSGSYEQYF. Full variable domain (rest looked up from reference TRBV7-8 and TRBJ2-7): GAGVSQSPRYKVAKRGQDVALRCDPISGHVSLFWYQQALGQGPEFLTYFQNEAQLDKSGLPSDRFFAERPEGSVSTLKIQRTQQEDSAVYLCASSLRRSGSYEQYFGPGTRLTVT.

In terms of frequency, this clonotype is medium-sized (0.01 to 0.1%). The rearrangement joins TRBV4-2 to TRBJ2-3; the TCRdb D gene call, TRBD2, has no DNA to confirm it. Germline assignment: CDR1 LGHNA and CDR2 YNFKEQ. The CDR3 runs to 15 residues. The chain's CDR3 is CASSQLAGSTDTQYF.

This clonotype is labeled medium-sized based on frequency. The V call is TRBV29-1, the J call TRBJ2-1. This CDR3 comprises 12 residues. Germline V gives CDR1 SQVTM, CDR2 ANQGSEA. The CDR3 protein is CSTQLGYNEQFF.

This clonotype is medium-sized by frequency. The chain joins TRBV5-4 to TRBJ2-3; with no DNA, the TCRdb D assignment of TRBD1 cannot be verified. This CDR3 is built from 13 residues. Germline CDR1 reads SGHNT; CDR2 reads YYREEE (reference sequence). CDR3: CASSLGGAYTQYF.

This clonotype registers medium-sized by frequency. J is TRBJ2-7 and V is TRBV11-2; TCRdb lists TRBD1, though no DNA is available to test this call. Germline CDR1 SGHAT, CDR2 FQNNGV. This CDR3 is 13 amino acids long. The CDR3 reads CASKGGAAYEQYF. Supplemented by reference TRBV11-2 and TRBJ2-7, the full variable domain reads EAGVAQSPRYKIIEKRQSVAFWCNPISGHATLYWYQQILGQGPKLLIQFQNNGVVDDSQLPKDRFSAERLKGVDSTLKIQPAKLEDSAVYLCASKGGAAYEQYFGPGTRLTVT.

This clonotype is labeled medium-sized based on frequency. V is TRBV15 and J is TRBJ1-2; TCRdb returns TRBD1, unconfirmable since there is no DNA. The CDR3 contains 14 residues. The germline V gene has CDR1 LNHNV and CDR2 YYDKDF (reference sequence). The CDR3 is CATSIGLRTDGYTF.

This rearrangement joins TRBV7-3 to TRBJ1-3. CDR3 length: 14 amino acids. From germline, CDR1 is SGHTA and CDR2 FQGTGA. The CDR3 loop reads CASSLGPSGNTIYF.

This clonotype registers medium-sized (0.01 to 0.1%) by frequency. V and J are TRBV29-1 and TRBJ2-2; TCRdb returns TRBD1, unconfirmable since there is no DNA. Germline assignment: CDR1 SQVTM and CDR2 ANQGSEA. This CDR3 has 12 residues. The CDR3 region is CSVETRTGELFF.

Here the CDR3 reads CASLGQGGETQYF. The rearrangement uses TRBV21-1 and TRBJ2-5; without DNA, the TCRdb call of TRBD1 cannot be checked. TRBV21-1 is deemed a pseudogene. CDR3 length equals 13 residues.

By frequency, this clonotype registers medium-sized. This chain links TRBV14 with TRBJ2-3; the D call from TCRdb, TRBD1, cannot be confirmed without DNA. The CDR3 covers 18 residues. The germline gives CDR1 SGHDN, CDR2 FVKESK. This CDR3 reads CASSQSMGAMQFTDTQYF. The variable domain in full, with the rest retrieved from reference TRBV14 and TRBJ2-3, is EAGVTQFPSHSVIEKGQTVTLRCDPISGHDNLYWYRRVMGKEIKFLLHFVKESKQDESGMPNNRFLAERTGGTYSTLKVQPAELEDSGVYFCASSQSMGAMQFTDTQYFGPGTRLTVL.

Considering frequency, this clonotype is medium-sized. This rearrangement joins TRBV29-1 to TRBJ2-3; TCRdb selects TRBD2, and the lack of DNA leaves this call unchecked. CDR1 and CDR2 (germline): SQVTM, ANQGSEA. The CDR3 is made up of 16 amino acids. CDR3 sequence reads: CSVLELAGGLTDTQYF.

The genes are TRBV19 and TRBJ2-1. This CDR3 spans 13 amino acids. From germline, CDR1 is LNHDA and CDR2 SQIVND (reference sequence). CDR3 sequence reads: CASSSRMSNEQFF.

The chain uses TRBV19 and TRBJ1-1; TCRdb's assignment of TRBD1 cannot be checked, as there is no DNA. CDR1 is LNHDA, CDR2 SQIVND, per germline (reference sequence). The CDR3 has 16 amino acids. The CDR3 region is CASTPGQGHLNTEAFF.

Frequency places this clonotype as medium-sized. The chain joins TRBV18 to TRBJ1-4. Germline-derived CDR1 and CDR2 are KGHSH and LQKENI. The CDR3 sequence is 15 residues long. The CDR3 is CASSPNEMYNEKLFF.

By frequency, this clonotype is medium-sized. The J gene is TRBJ2-7, the V gene TRBV29-1; TCRdb outputs TRBD1, but without DNA this stays unchecked. This CDR3 comprises 12 residues. Per germline, CDR1 SQVTM and CDR2 ANQGSEA. The CDR3 sequence: CSVGQGAYEQYF.